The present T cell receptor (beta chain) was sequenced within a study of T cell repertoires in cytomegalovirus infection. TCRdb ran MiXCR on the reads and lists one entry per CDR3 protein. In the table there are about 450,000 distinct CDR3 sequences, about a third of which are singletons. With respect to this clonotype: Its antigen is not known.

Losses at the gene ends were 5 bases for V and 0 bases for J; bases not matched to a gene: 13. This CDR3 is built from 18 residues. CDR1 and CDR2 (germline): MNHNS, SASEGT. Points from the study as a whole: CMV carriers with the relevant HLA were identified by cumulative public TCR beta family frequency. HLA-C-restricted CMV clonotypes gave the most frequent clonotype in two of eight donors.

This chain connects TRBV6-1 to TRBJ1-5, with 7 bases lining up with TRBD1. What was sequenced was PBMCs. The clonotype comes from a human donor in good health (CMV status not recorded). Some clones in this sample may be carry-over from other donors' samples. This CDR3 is CASSPTRTGLYSNQPQHF. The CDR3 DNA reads TGTGCCAGCAGTCCTACTAGGACAGGACTATATAGCAATCAGCCCCAGCATTTT.